A selection of T cell receptor beta chains follows, all from one sample in a study of control samples from healthy donors and cancer patients. Generated by immunoSEQ multiplex PCR, the TCRdb table keeps only in-frame clones and is missing some. Of some 130,000 clones listed, just over 90% were seen once; the top ten hold 1.5% to 2%. What was sequenced was PBMCs. Receptors originate from a man aged 45-65 years with head and neck cancer. Both conserved end residues are part of each CDR3. The D gene is left open where the match is weak. The size of a clone is reported for some rows only, either as once, few or many, or as a class for expanded clones.

v_gene: TRBV10-3; abundance: -; d_gene: TRBD1; j_gene: TRBJ1-5; CDR3aa: CAIRPGQAGQPQHF; CDR3nt: TGTGCCATACGACCGGGACAGGCAGGTCAGCCCCAGCATTTT
v_gene: TRBV14; abundance: once; d_gene: -; j_gene: TRBJ2-1; CDR3aa: CASSLRLVNEQFF; CDR3nt: TGTGCCAGCAGCCTCAGACTAGTCAATGAGCAGTTCTTC
v_gene: TRBV19; abundance: -; d_gene: TRBD1; j_gene: TRBJ2-4; CDR3aa: CASSIGGTALAKNIQYF; CDR3nt: TGTGCCAGTAGTATAGGGGGGACAGCTCTAGCCAAAAACATTCAGTACTTC
v_gene: TRBV5-1; abundance: -; d_gene: TRBD2; j_gene: TRBJ2-1; CDR3aa: CASSLLRGGRGNEQFF; CDR3nt: TGCGCCAGCAGCTTGTTACGGGGGGGCCGAGGCAATGAGCAGTTCTTC
v_gene: TRBV12-3/TRBV12-4; abundance: -; d_gene: TRBD1; j_gene: TRBJ1-2; CDR3aa: CASRPGQHYGYTF; CDR3nt: TGTGCCAGCAGGCCGGGACAGCACTATGGCTACACCTTC
v_gene: TRBV7-9; abundance: once; d_gene: -; j_gene: TRBJ2-7; CDR3aa: CASSFPHGQPLF; CDR3nt: TGTGCCAGCAGCTTCCCCCATGGGCAACCGCTCTTC
v_gene: TRBV5-5; abundance: -; d_gene: -; j_gene: TRBJ2-1; CDR3aa: CASSLGGVNYNEQFF; CDR3nt: TGTGCCAGCAGCTTGGGGGGAGTTAACTACAATGAGCAGTTCTTC
v_gene: TRBV12-3/TRBV12-4; abundance: once; d_gene: -; j_gene: TRBJ1-1; CDR3aa: CASSRGGATEAFF; CDR3nt: TGTGCCAGCAGCCGAGGCGGTGCCACTGAAGCTTTCTTT
v_gene: TRBV3-1/TRBV3-2; abundance: -; d_gene: TRBD2; j_gene: TRBJ2-5; CDR3aa: CASSQVKLAGVLMETQYF; CDR3nt: TGTGCCAGCAGCCAAGTGAAGTTAGCGGGGGTTTTAATGGAAACCCAGTACTTC
v_gene: TRBV19; abundance: -; d_gene: TRBD1; j_gene: TRBJ1-1; CDR3aa: CASSIDLEGGVNTEAFF; CDR3nt: TGTGCCAGTAGTATAGATCTTGAAGGGGGCGTGAACACTGAAGCTTTCTTT
v_gene: TRBV29-1; abundance: once; d_gene: -; j_gene: TRBJ1-2; CDR3aa: CSVAVPGHQINYGYTF; CDR3nt: TGCAGCGTTGCGGTCCCAGGGCACCAAATTAACTATGGCTACACCTTC
v_gene: TRBV6-2/TRBV6-3; abundance: -; d_gene: -; j_gene: TRBJ2-7; CDR3aa: CASSRQAPEGEQYF; CDR3nt: TGTGCCAGCAGCAGACAGGCCCCAGAAGGCGAGCAGTACTTC
v_gene: TRBV7-2; abundance: -; d_gene: -; j_gene: TRBJ1-1; CDR3aa: CASSRGQGRSWGPGAFF; CDR3nt: TGTGCCAGCAGCCGGGGTCAGGGGAGGAGCTGGGGCCCAGGAGCTTTCTTT
v_gene: TRBV5-1; abundance: -; d_gene: -; j_gene: TRBJ1-3; CDR3aa: CASSLETVGNTIYF; CDR3nt: TGCGCCAGCAGCTTGGAGACAGTCGGAAACACCATATATTTT
v_gene: TRBV3-1/TRBV3-2; abundance: -; d_gene: -; j_gene: TRBJ1-2; CDR3aa: CASSQVTQGYGYTF; CDR3nt: TGTGCCAGCAGCCAAGTGACCCAGGGATATGGCTACACCTTC
v_gene: TRBV30; abundance: -; d_gene: -; j_gene: TRBJ2-3; CDR3aa: CAWSVAGTQYF; CDR3nt: TGTGCCTGGAGTGTCGCGGGTACGCAGTATTTT
v_gene: TRBV7-2; abundance: -; d_gene: -; j_gene: TRBJ2-1; CDR3aa: CASSLGRGLPYNEQFF; CDR3nt: TGTGCCAGCAGCTTAGGGCGGGGACTCCCTTACAATGAGCAGTTCTTC
v_gene: TRBV7-2; abundance: -; d_gene: TRBD2; j_gene: TRBJ2-3; CDR3aa: CASSLIGGGTTDTQYF; CDR3nt: TGTGCCAGCAGCTTAATCGGGGGGGGAACCACAGATACGCAGTATTTT
v_gene: TRBV6-5; abundance: -; d_gene: -; j_gene: TRBJ2-1; CDR3aa: CASSRTNYNEQFF; CDR3nt: TGTGCCAGCAGTAGGACAAATTACAATGAGCAGTTCTTC
v_gene: TRBV5-4; abundance: -; d_gene: TRBD1; j_gene: TRBJ2-7; CDR3aa: CASSQGQGALYEQYF; CDR3nt: TGTGCCAGCAGCCAGGGACAGGGGGCTTTATACGAGCAGTACTTC
v_gene: TRBV28; abundance: -; d_gene: -; j_gene: TRBJ1-5; CDR3aa: CASSYYRQPQHF; CDR3nt: TGTGCCAGCAGTTACTATCGTCAGCCCCAGCATTTT
v_gene: TRBV28; abundance: -; d_gene: -; j_gene: TRBJ1-2; CDR3aa: CASSSTSSSHYGYTF; CDR3nt: TGTGCCAGCAGCTCAACCTCCAGCAGTCACTATGGCTACACCTTC
v_gene: TRBV4-2; abundance: -; d_gene: -; j_gene: TRBJ1-4; CDR3aa: CASSQGLTGLGLFF; CDR3nt: TGTGCCAGCAGCCAAGGGTTGACAGGTTTGGGACTGTTTTTT
v_gene: TRBV11-2; abundance: once; d_gene: -; j_gene: TRBJ1-2; CDR3aa: CASRRPGRAGGYTF; CDR3nt: TGTGCCAGCAGGAGACCGGGCAGAGCGGGGGGCTACACCTTC
v_gene: TRBV15; abundance: -; d_gene: TRBD1; j_gene: TRBJ2-7; CDR3aa: CATSRAGTGAQEKYF; CDR3nt: TGTGCCACCAGCAGGGCTGGGACAGGGGCCCAAGAAAAGTACTTC
v_gene: TRBV4-3; abundance: -; d_gene: TRBD2; j_gene: TRBJ2-2; CDR3aa: CASSQDAGGGTGELFF; CDR3nt: TGCGCCAGCAGCCAAGACGCAGGCGGGGGAACCGGGGAGCTGTTTTTT
v_gene: TRBV6-5; abundance: -; d_gene: -; j_gene: TRBJ2-3; CDR3aa: CASTHTDGTDTQYF; CDR3nt: TGTGCCAGCACGCATACTGATGGGACAGATACGCAGTATTTT
v_gene: TRBV19; abundance: -; d_gene: -; j_gene: TRBJ1-2; CDR3aa: CASSIERDGNYGYTF; CDR3nt: TGTGCCAGTAGTATAGAGAGGGACGGCAACTATGGCTACACCTTC
v_gene: TRBV7-2; abundance: -; d_gene: TRBD2; j_gene: TRBJ2-7; CDR3aa: CASSGTSAAYEQYF; CDR3nt: TGTGCCAGCAGCGGGACTAGCGCAGCCTACGAGCAGTACTTC
v_gene: TRBV3-1/TRBV3-2; abundance: -; d_gene: -; j_gene: TRBJ1-2; CDR3aa: CASSQELRSDYGYTF; CDR3nt: TGTGCCAGCAGCCAAGAGCTTCGCAGCGACTATGGCTACACCTTC
v_gene: TRBV5-4; abundance: -; d_gene: -; j_gene: TRBJ1-2; CDR3aa: CASSWGQRGYTF; CDR3nt: TGTGCCAGCAGCTGGGGTCAACGTGGCTACACCTTC
v_gene: TRBV5-3; abundance: once; d_gene: -; j_gene: TRBJ1-5; CDR3aa: CARSLRRTSRHF; CDR3nt: TGTGCCAGAAGCTTGAGGCGGACATCCAGGCATTTT
v_gene: TRBV5-1; abundance: once; d_gene: -; j_gene: TRBJ2-3; CDR3aa: CASSPGGSTDTQYF; CDR3nt: TGCGCCAGCAGCCCGGGTGGGAGCACAGATACGCAGTATTTT
v_gene: TRBV2; abundance: -; d_gene: -; j_gene: TRBJ1-2; CDR3aa: CASSEQVRYGYTF; CDR3nt: TGTGCCAGCAGTGAACAGGTCCGCTATGGCTACACCTTC
v_gene: TRBV15; abundance: -; d_gene: TRBD1; j_gene: TRBJ1-2; CDR3aa: CATSPGRGQGYDYTF; CDR3nt: TGTGCCACCAGCCCCGGAAGGGGGCAGGGCTATGACTACACCTTC
v_gene: TRBV5-4; abundance: -; d_gene: -; j_gene: TRBJ2-7; CDR3aa: CASSPSPAESYEQYF; CDR3nt: TGTGCCAGCAGTCCCTCGCCGGCGGAGAGTTACGAGCAGTACTTC
v_gene: TRBV7-2; abundance: -; d_gene: TRBD1; j_gene: TRBJ1-4; CDR3aa: CASSDTGARKLFF; CDR3nt: TGTGCCAGCAGCGACACAGGGGCGCGAAAACTGTTTTTT
v_gene: TRBV4-1; abundance: once; d_gene: -; j_gene: TRBJ2-4; CDR3aa: CASSQGALPSYGGNIQYF; CDR3nt: TGCGCCAGCAGCCAAGGGGCACTCCCCTCATACGGAGGAAACATTCAGTACTTC
v_gene: TRBV18; abundance: once; d_gene: -; j_gene: TRBJ1-1; CDR3aa: CASSPPGTFTNTEAFF; CDR3nt: TGTGCCAGCTCACCACCGGGCACCTTTACGAACACTGAAGCTTTCTTT
v_gene: TRBV29-1; abundance: -; d_gene: TRBD2; j_gene: TRBJ2-2; CDR3aa: CSGTSGYANTGELFF; CDR3nt: TGCAGCGGGACTAGCGGGTACGCGAACACCGGGGAGCTGTTTTTT
v_gene: TRBV6-5; abundance: -; d_gene: -; j_gene: TRBJ2-1; CDR3aa: CASSYGLTWAYNEQFF; CDR3nt: TGTGCCAGCAGTTACGGGTTGACGTGGGCCTACAATGAGCAGTTCTTC